The clone carrying this T cell receptor (beta chain) was detected only a few times. CDR1 is SNHLY and CDR2 is FYNNEI in the germline V gene. V lost 5 bases and J lost 2, with 13 bases in between. This CDR3 spans 14 amino acids. This entry comes from a study of cytomegalovirus exposure and HLA in healthy donors. Primers: 60 Vbeta forward and 13 Jbeta reverse. The data were produced by immunoSEQ multiplex PCR, yet TCRdb's version contains in-frame clones alone and is incomplete. Of some 100,000 clones listed, approximately 80% are singletons. Material: PBMCs. J is TRBJ2-7 and V is TRBV2; D is perhaps TRBD1 (6 bases). This clonotype was sampled from a man aged 40-55 years in good health and CMV-seropositive. The CDR3 DNA reads as TGTGCCAGCAGTCGGGACATGGGCCCCTACGAGCAGTACTTC. Translation gives CASSRDMGPYEQYF.